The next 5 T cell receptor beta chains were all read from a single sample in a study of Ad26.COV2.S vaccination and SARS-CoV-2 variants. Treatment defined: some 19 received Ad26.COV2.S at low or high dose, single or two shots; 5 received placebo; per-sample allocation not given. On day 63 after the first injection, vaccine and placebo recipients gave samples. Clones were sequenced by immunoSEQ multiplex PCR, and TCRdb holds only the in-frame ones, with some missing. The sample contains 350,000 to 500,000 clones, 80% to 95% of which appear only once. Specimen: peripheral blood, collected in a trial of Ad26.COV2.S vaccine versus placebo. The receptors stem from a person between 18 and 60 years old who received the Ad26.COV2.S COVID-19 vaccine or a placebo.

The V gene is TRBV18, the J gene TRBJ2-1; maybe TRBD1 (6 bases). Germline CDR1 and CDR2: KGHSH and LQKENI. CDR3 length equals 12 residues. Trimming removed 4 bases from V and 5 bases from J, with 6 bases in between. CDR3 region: CASSRQDNEQFF. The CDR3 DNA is TGTGCCAGCTCACGACAGGACAATGAGCAGTTCTTC.

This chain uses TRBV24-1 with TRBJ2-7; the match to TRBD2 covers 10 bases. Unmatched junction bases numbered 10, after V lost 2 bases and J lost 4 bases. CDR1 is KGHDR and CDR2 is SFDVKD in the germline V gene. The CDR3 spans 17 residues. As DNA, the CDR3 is TGTGCCACCAGTGATTCCCGGCCTAGCGGGAGTTTTTACGAGCAGTACTTC. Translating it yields CATSDSRPSGSFYEQYF.

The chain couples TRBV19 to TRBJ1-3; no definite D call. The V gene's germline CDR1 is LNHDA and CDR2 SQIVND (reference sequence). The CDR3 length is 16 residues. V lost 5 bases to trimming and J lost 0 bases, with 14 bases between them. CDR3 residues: CASSPRPILSGNTIYF. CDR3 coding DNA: TGTGCCAGTAGTCCTCGGCCAATCCTCTCTGGAAACACCATATATTTT.

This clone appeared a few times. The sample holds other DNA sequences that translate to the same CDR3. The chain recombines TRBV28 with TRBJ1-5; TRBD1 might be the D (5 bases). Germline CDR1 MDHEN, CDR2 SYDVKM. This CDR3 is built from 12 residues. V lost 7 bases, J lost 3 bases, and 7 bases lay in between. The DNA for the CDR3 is TGTGCCAGCACCAGGGTCAATCAGCCCCAGCATTTT. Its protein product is CASTRVNQPQHF.

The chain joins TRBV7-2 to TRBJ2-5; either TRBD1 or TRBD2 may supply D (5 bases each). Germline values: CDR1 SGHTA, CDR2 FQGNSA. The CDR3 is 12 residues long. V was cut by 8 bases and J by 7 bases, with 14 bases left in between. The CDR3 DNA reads TGTGCCAGCGAATCCGGTGGGGGGACCCAGTACTTC. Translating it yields CASESGGGTQYF.